The clone carrying this TCR beta chain has more than one count but fewer than ten. This record belongs to a study of response to subunit inactivated influenza vaccine. The CDR3 contains 15 residues. Trimming took 1 base from V and 0 from J, leaving 10 bases between them. Germline loops: CDR1 LGHDT, CDR2 YNNKEL (reference sequence). TCRdb re-called the RT-PCR reads with MiXCR, one entry per CDR3 protein. There are over 650,000 distinct CDR3 sequences in the sample; about 18% occur only once, and roughly 11% lies in the top ten. This specimen consisted of PBMCs from blood, obtained 5 days after vaccination. The chain employs TRBV3-1 and TRBJ2-7; no clear D gene. The clonotype comes from a man in his fifties or sixties who received an inactivated influenza vaccine. The CDR3 DNA reads TGTGCCAGCAGCCAAGTGAGGACCAACTCCTACGAGCAGTACTTC. Translated, it gives CASSQVRTNSYEQYF.